These 30 T cell receptor beta chains originate from one sample sequenced in a study of T cells in Graves' hyperthyroidism and ophthalmopathy. Amplification yielded TCR beta CDR3 regions, with RNA transcripts as the source. Carried out on the TCR CDR3, a first-round RT-PCR used the HTBI primer set. MiXCR, applied by TCRdb to the multiplex PCR reads, yields one record per CDR3 protein. The table shows approximately 630,000 distinct CDR3 sequences, with roughly 16% occurring only once. The material sequenced was blood. The origin of the receptors is a woman aged 25 to 45 with Graves' hyperthyroidism.

The chain employs TRBV29-1 and TRBJ2-1; a weak D match, TRBD1 (6 bases). The germline V and J ends were trimmed by 5 bases and 10 bases, with 9 bases remaining between them. Germline-derived CDR1 and CDR2 are SQVTM and ANQGSEA. This CDR3 comprises 10 residues. CDR3 bases: TGCAGCGTTTCAGACAGGGAGCAGTTCTTC. Translated: CSVSDREQFF.

This clonotype was recorded at least ten times. The genes are TRBV12-3 or TRBV12-4 and TRBJ2-3; D not certain. The CDR3 is 10 residues long. Trimming took 5 bases from V and 9 from J, leaving 6 bases between them. The DNA for the CDR3 is TGTGCCAGCAGTCCACACACGCAGTATTTT. As protein: CASSPHTQYF.

Turning to this clonotype: A read error may explain this, as a much larger clone is one base away. The rearrangement uses TRBV12-3 or TRBV12-4 and TRBJ2-1; the D is unclear. This CDR3 is built from 11 residues. CDR3 sequence: CASTITNEQSF. CDR3 coding DNA: TGTGCCAGCACCATTACCAATGAGCAGTCCTTC.

In its sample, this clonotype was seen many times. The gene calls are TRBV2 and TRBJ2-5, with D possibly matching TRBD2 (5 bases). Trimming took 7 bases from V and 4 from J, leaving 19 bases between them. CDR3 length: 15 residues. The germline V gene encodes CDR1 SNHLY and CDR2 FYNNEI. In DNA, the CDR3 is TGTGCCAGCAAGTACGAGGGAGTGCCAACAGAGACCCAGTACTTC. This gives the protein CASKYEGVPTETQYF.

The table lists this clonotype with many counts. The rearrangement links TRBV11-2 to TRBJ2-7; possibly TRBD1 for D (6 bases). V lost 0 bases and J 2 bases, leaving 11 bases between the germline ends. Germline V gene sequence: CDR1 SGHAT, CDR2 FQNNGV. CDR3 length equals 15 residues. The CDR3 spells CASSLDRDTTYEQYF. The CDR3 DNA is TGTGCCAGCAGCTTAGACAGGGACACTACCTACGAGCAGTACTTC.

This clonotype has a handful of counts. The chain links TRBV6-5 to TRBJ2-1, with D perhaps matching TRBD2 (6 bases). With 2 bases removed from V and 6 bases from J, the gap between germline ends came to 11 bases. This CDR3 has 14 residues. Germline V gene lookup returns CDR1 MNHEY and CDR2 SVGAGI. CDR3 loop: CASSYDTSFNEQFF. In DNA form, the CDR3 reads TGTGCCAGCAGTTACGATACTAGCTTCAATGAGCAGTTCTTC.

This clonotype was recorded many times. V gene TRBV28 combines with J gene TRBJ1-3; perhaps TRBD1 as D (6 bases). The CDR3 length is 16 residues. Trimming pared 5 bases from V and 0 bases from J, leaving 14 bases between. CDR1 MDHEN and CDR2 SYDVKM come from the germline V gene. In DNA, the CDR3 is TGTGCCAGCAGTACCCCCACAGGGTACTCTGGAAACACCATATATTTT. It yields the protein CASSTPTGYSGNTIYF.

The chain couples TRBV4-2 to TRBJ2-3; D unresolved. Trimming removed 7 bases at V and 0 bases at J, with 14 bases between. The CDR3 covers 15 residues. Germline V CDR1 and CDR2: LGHNA, YNFKEQ. CDR3 residues: CASNPMVSSTDTQYF. The CDR3 bases are TGTGCCAGCAACCCAATGGTGTCTAGCACAGATACGCAGTATTTT.

The rearrangement links TRBV19 to TRBJ2-7, with 8 positions matching TRBD2. Unmatched junction bases numbered 12, after V lost 3 bases and J lost 2 bases. Germline values: CDR1 LNHDA, CDR2 SQIVND (reference sequence). The CDR3 is 17 residues long. For the CDR3, the DNA is TGTGCCAGTAGTATGGGGACTAGTTCGTTTGTAGCCTACGAGCAGTACTTC. Translating it yields CASSMGTSSFVAYEQYF.

As regards this clonotype: One junction end does not reproduce the germline sequence, and a read error may be involved. The V call is TRBV5-1, the J call TRBJ2-7; 14 nucleotides agree with TRBD2. The CDR3 is made up of 14 amino acids. Germline CDR1 reads SGHRS; CDR2 reads YFSETQ. The chain's CDR3 is CASSPGLAGDEHYF. The CDR3 region has the DNA TGCGCCAGCAGCCCGGGACTAGCGGGGGACGAGCACTACTTC.

The sample holds many counts of this clonotype. The chain couples TRBV2 to TRBJ2-1; 8 positions agree with TRBD2. CDR1 and CDR2 (germline): SNHLY, FYNNEI. V lost 5 bases and J lost 7; bases outside the gene matches: 10. The CDR3 runs 15 residues. The CDR3 spells CASSPIAGRGNEQFF. The CDR3 DNA follows: TGTGCCAGCAGTCCTATAGCGGGACGCGGGAATGAGCAGTTCTTC.

This clonotype was found a few times. The rearrangement links TRBV18 to TRBJ2-7; TRBD1 agrees at 7 bases. There are 15 residues in the CDR3. In germline, CDR1 is KGHSH, CDR2 LQKENI. The ends lost 2 bases at V and 4 bases at J; junction bases unmatched: 8. The CDR3 protein is CASSPGTDRSYEQYF. The CDR3 DNA sequence: TGTGCCAGCTCACCAGGTACGGACAGGTCATACGAGCAGTACTTC.

This clonotype was detected many times. The chain uses TRBV2 and TRBJ1-5; TRBD1 matches at 10 bases. The trim removed 6 bases at V and 5 bases at J, leaving 4 bases unmatched. The CDR3 has 14 residues. Germline V lookup: CDR1 SNHLY, CDR2 FYNNEI. CDR3 sequence (DNA): TGTGCCAGCAGCGAGGACAGGGGGGATCAGCCCCAGCATTTT. It specifies CASSEDRGDQPQHF.

This clonotype was seen repeatedly, ten times or more. The chain combines TRBV20-1 with TRBJ2-5; 9 bases map to TRBD1. Looked up from germline, CDR1 is DFQATT and CDR2 is SNEGSKA (reference sequence). The length of the CDR3 is 14 residues. The ends lost 2 bases at V and 7 bases at J; junction bases unmatched: 8. This CDR3 is CSARRPGQGGTQYF. DNA of the CDR3: TGCAGTGCTAGACGTCCGGGACAGGGAGGGACCCAGTACTTC.

This clonotype was recorded many times. The chain has TRBV6-2 or TRBV6-3 and TRBJ2-7, with 11 bases identical to TRBD2. This CDR3 spans 16 amino acids. Looked up from germline, CDR1 is MNHEY and CDR2 is SVGEGT. V gave up 5 bases and J gave up 2 bases; unmatched junction bases: 8. CDR3 sequence reads: CASSGLGLAGPYEQYF. The CDR3 DNA reads TGTGCCAGCAGTGGCCTTGGACTAGCGGGCCCCTACGAGCAGTACTTC.

The V gene is TRBV30, the J gene TRBJ2-1; 7 bases map to TRBD1. The CDR3 is 11 residues long. Germline V gene data show CDR1 as GTSNPN and CDR2 as SVGIG (reference sequence). Trimming cost V 4 bases and J 6 bases; bases outside gene matches: 0. The chain's CDR3 is CAWTGGNEQFF. CDR3 sequence (DNA): TGTGCCTGGACAGGGGGCAATGAGCAGTTCTTC.

About this clonotype itself: The junction does not match germline at one end; this may be a read error. This rearrangement joins TRBV10-3 to TRBJ2-1; D may be TRBD2 (6 bases). CDR3 length equals 13 residues. Germline V lookup: CDR1 ENHRY, CDR2 SYGVKD. The CDR3: CAIRGNSNNEQFF. CDR3 nucleotides: TGTGCCATCCGGGGGAACTCCAACAATGAGCAGTTCTTC.

This clonotype appeared many times. The V and J genes are TRBV28 and TRBJ2-5; 15 nucleotides agree with TRBD2. The CDR3 has 15 residues. The germline gives CDR1 MDHEN, CDR2 SYDVKM. Germline trimming cut 6 bases from V and 6 bases from J; bases unmatched to any gene: 5. The CDR3 DNA sequence: TGTGCCAGCAGGCCGGGGACTAGCGGGAGGAAGACCCAGTACTTC. Translated, it gives CASRPGTSGRKTQYF.

This clonotype occurred many times. This rearrangement joins TRBV6-2 or TRBV6-3 to TRBJ2-1; D gene unclear. This CDR3 is 15 amino acids long. The germline V and J ends were trimmed by 7 bases and 2 bases, with 15 bases remaining between them. CDR1 and CDR2 (germline): MNHEY, SVGEGT. CDR3 in amino acids: CASTPGAPAYNEQFF. The CDR3 region has the DNA TGTGCCAGCACCCCTGGCGCCCCCGCCTACAATGAGCAGTTCTTC.

Note on this clonotype: A much larger clone lies one base from this, so it may be a read error. The chain uses TRBV11-2 and TRBJ1-1; 7 bases match TRBD1. The V gene end was trimmed by 2 bases and the J gene end by 4 bases; junction bases not matched to a gene: 7. Germline CDR1 SGHAT, CDR2 FQNNGV. The CDR3 is made up of 15 amino acids. CDR3 coding DNA: TGTGCCAGCAGCTTAAACACAGGGGTGGGCACTGAAGCTTTCTTT. Its translation: CASSLNTGVGTEAFF.

This sequence joins TRBV6-1 and TRBJ2-1; 10 nucleotides agree with TRBD1. The V gene's germline CDR1 is MNHNS and CDR2 SASEGT. The ends lost 6 bases at V and 10 bases at J; junction bases unmatched: 9. The CDR3 loop spans 14 amino acids. DNA for the CDR3: TGTGCCAGCAGCCGGGACAGGGGCGACGGGGAGCAGTTCTTC. Translated, it gives CASSRDRGDGEQFF.

This clonotype was counted many times. The rearrangement uses TRBV3-1 and TRBJ1-2; 10 bases are a match to TRBD1. J was trimmed by 4 bases and V by 4 bases; bases with no gene match: 3. The CDR3 consists of 14 residues. The germline gives CDR1 LGHDT, CDR2 YNNKEL (reference sequence). The CDR3 nucleotides read TGTGCCAGCAGCCCCCGGGACAGGGGCTATGGCTACACCTTC. Protein product: CASSPRDRGYGYTF.

This clonotype was seen repeatedly, ten times or more. J is TRBJ2-1 and V is TRBV10-3; D gene unclear. Germline CDR1 is ENHRY and CDR2 is SYGVKD. The CDR3 is 13 residues long. V was pared by 4 bases and J by 4 bases, with 8 bases between. The CDR3 loop reads CAISAGEYNEQFF. CDR3 nucleotides: TGTGCCATCAGTGCTGGAGAGTACAATGAGCAGTTCTTC.

This clonotype has at least ten counts. The rearrangement uses TRBV12-3 or TRBV12-4 and TRBJ2-7; D is undetermined. There are 13 residues in the CDR3. Trimming pared 3 bases from V and 0 bases from J, leaving 6 bases between. The CDR3 loop is CASSLLTSYEQYF. The CDR3 DNA reads as TGTGCCAGCAGTTTGCTGACCTCCTACGAGCAGTACTTC.

There are many counts of this clonotype. The rearrangement uses TRBV11-2 and TRBJ1-1; TRBD1 might be the D (5 bases). This CDR3 region has 13 residues. Germline V CDR1 and CDR2: SGHAT, FQNNGV. Deletions cut 1 base from V and 5 bases from J, with 8 bases between. This CDR3 is CASSLGGVTEAFF. The CDR3, as DNA: TGTGCCAGCAGCTTAGGAGGGGTGACTGAAGCTTTCTTT.

At least ten counts were recorded for this clonotype. The rearrangement joins TRBV20-1 to TRBJ2-5, with D uncertain. Germline-derived CDR1 and CDR2 are DFQATT and SNEGSKA (reference sequence). The V end lost 3 bases, the J end lost 3 bases, and 23 bases lay between the germline ends. The CDR3 extends over 17 amino acids. CDR3 loop: CSARIRQVWLGEETQYF. In DNA, the CDR3 is TGCAGTGCTAGGATTCGCCAGGTGTGGCTCGGTGAAGAGACCCAGTACTTC.

The rearrangement joins TRBV11-3 to TRBJ2-7, with unresolved D. Germline-derived CDR1 and CDR2 are SGHNT and YENEEA. This CDR3 comprises 15 residues. The V gene lost 2 bases and the J gene lost 4 bases, with 15 bases spanning the gap. CDR3 sequence (DNA): TGTGCCAGCAGCTTATCCGCTCTCGGATCTTACGAGCAGTACTTC. It translates to CASSLSALGSYEQYF.

V gene TRBV5-1 combines with J gene TRBJ2-1; 8 positions agree with TRBD2. The CDR3 consists of 18 residues. The germline V gene encodes CDR1 SGHRS and CDR2 YFSETQ. V lost 4 bases, J lost 7 bases, and 19 bases stayed unmatched. The CDR3 loop reads CASSAGGPGVGLRNEQFF. As DNA, the CDR3 is TGCGCCAGCAGCGCGGGGGGACCGGGAGTTGGTTTGAGGAATGAGCAGTTCTTC.

This clonotype has a count of ten or more. V is TRBV15 and J is TRBJ1-5; D is possibly TRBD1 (6 bases). Trimming stripped 4 bases from V and 7 bases from J, with 17 bases between. The CDR3 has 15 residues. Germline lookup yields CDR1 LNHNV and CDR2 YYDKDF (reference sequence). CDR3 coding DNA: TGTGCCACCAGCAAAGCGTTACCAGGGGTCCAGCCCCAGCATTTT. Translating gives CATSKALPGVQPQHF. Using reference TRBV15 and TRBJ1-5 for the parts outside the CDR3, the full variable domain is DAMVIQNPRYQVTQFGKPVTLSCSQTLNHNVMYWYQQKSSQAPKLLFHYYDKDFNNEADTPDNFQSRRPNTSFCFLDIRSPGLGDTAMYLCATSKALPGVQPQHFGDGTRLSIL.

The sample holds many counts of this clonotype. The chain combines TRBV2 with TRBJ2-2, with a tentative D call TRBD2 (5 bases). The CDR3 covers 14 residues. Deletions cut 7 bases from V and 2 bases from J, with 11 bases between. CDR1 SNHLY and CDR2 FYNNEI come from the germline V gene. CDR3 loop: CASMRTLNTGELFF. CDR3 nucleotides: TGTGCCAGCATGCGGACTCTTAACACCGGGGAGCTGTTTTTT.